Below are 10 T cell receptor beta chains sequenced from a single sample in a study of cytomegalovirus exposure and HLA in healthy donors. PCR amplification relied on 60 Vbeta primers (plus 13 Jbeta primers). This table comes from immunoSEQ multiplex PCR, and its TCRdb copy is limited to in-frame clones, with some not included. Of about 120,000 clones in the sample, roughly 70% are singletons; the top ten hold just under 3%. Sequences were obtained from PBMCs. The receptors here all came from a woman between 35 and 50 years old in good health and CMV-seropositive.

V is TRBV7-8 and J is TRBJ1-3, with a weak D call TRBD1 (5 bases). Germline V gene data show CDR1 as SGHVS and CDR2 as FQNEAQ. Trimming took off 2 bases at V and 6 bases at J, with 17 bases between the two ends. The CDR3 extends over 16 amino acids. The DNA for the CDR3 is TGTGCCAGCAGCTTATGGCGGGGGATCCCGGAAAACACCATATATTTT. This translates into CASSLWRGIPENTIYF.

CDR3 sequence reads: CASSLGGTVGNQPQHF. In nucleotides, the CDR3 is TGTGCCAGCAGCCTAGGGGGGACAGTTGGGAATCAGCCCCAGCATTTT. The rearrangement uses TRBV9 and TRBJ1-5; TRBD1 matches at 7 bases. V was clipped by 4 bases and J by 4 bases; unmatched bases: 11. This CDR3 contains 16 residues. CDR1 is SGDLS, CDR2 YYNGEE, per germline.

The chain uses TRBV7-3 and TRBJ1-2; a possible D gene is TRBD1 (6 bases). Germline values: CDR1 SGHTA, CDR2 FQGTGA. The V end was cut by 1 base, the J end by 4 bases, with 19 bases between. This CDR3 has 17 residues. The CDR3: CASSLIPFSTGSYGYTF. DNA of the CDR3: TGTGCCAGCAGCTTAATCCCTTTTTCGACAGGATCCTATGGCTACACCTTC.

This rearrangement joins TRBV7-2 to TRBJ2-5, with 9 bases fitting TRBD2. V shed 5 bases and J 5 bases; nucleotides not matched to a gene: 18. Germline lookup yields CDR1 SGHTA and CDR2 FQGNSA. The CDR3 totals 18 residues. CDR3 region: CASSRELAGALLGETQYF. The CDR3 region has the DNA TGTGCCAGCAGCCGCGAGTTAGCGGGAGCCCTCCTGGGGGAGACCCAGTACTTC.

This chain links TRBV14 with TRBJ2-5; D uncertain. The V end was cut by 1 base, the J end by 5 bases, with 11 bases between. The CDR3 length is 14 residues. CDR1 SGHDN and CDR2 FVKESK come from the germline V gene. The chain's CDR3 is CASSQGARSETQYF. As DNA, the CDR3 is TGTGCCAGCAGCCAAGGGGCCCGCTCGGAGACCCAGTACTTC. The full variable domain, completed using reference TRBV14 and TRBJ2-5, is EAGVTQFPSHSVIEKGQTVTLRCDPISGHDNLYWYRRVMGKEIKFLLHFVKESKQDESGMPNNRFLAERTGGTYSTLKVQPAELEDSGVYFCASSQGARSETQYFGPGTRLLVL.

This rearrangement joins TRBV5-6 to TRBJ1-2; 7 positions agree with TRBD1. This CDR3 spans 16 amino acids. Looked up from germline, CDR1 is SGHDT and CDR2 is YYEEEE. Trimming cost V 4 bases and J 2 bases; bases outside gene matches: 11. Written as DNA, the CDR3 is TGTGCCAGCAGCGATACCAAGACAGGGCACAACTATGGCTACACCTTC. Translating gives CASSDTKTGHNYGYTF.

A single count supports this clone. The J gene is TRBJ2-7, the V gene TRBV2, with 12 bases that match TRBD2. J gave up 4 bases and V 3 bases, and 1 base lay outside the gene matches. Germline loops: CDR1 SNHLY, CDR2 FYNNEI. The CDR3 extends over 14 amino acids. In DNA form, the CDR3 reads TGTGCCAGCAGTGAGACTAGCGGGAGTTACGAGCAGTACTTC. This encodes CASSETSGSYEQYF.

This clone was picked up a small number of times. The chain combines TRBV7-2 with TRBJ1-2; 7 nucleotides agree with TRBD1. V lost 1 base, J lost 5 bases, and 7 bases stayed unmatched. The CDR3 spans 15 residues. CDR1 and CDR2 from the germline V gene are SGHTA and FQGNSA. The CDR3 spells CASSLEQGSWYGYTF. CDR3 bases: TGTGCCAGCAGCTTAGAACAGGGGAGTTGGTATGGCTACACCTTC.

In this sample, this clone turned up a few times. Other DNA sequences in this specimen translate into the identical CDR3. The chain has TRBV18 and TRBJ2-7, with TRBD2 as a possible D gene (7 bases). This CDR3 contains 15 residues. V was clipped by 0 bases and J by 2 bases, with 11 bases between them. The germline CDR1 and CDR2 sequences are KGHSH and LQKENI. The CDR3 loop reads CASSPPAGAAYEQYF. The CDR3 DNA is TGTGCCAGCTCACCACCGGCGGGGGCCGCCTACGAGCAGTACTTC.

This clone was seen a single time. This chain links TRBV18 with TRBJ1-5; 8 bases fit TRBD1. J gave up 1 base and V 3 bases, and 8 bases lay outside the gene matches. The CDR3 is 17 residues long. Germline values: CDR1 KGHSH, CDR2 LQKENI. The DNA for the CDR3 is TGTGCCAGCTCACCGACGAAGGACAGGGAGAGCAATCAGCCCCAGCATTTT. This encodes CASSPTKDRESNQPQHF.